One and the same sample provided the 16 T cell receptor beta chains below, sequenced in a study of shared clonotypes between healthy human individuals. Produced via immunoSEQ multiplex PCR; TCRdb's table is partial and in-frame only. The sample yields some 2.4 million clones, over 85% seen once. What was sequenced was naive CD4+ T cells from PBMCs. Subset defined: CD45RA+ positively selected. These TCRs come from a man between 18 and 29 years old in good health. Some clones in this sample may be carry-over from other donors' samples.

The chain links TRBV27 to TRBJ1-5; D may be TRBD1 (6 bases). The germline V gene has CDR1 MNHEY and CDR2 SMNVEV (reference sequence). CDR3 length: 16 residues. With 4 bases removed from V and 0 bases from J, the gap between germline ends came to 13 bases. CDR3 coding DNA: TGTGCCAGCAGTTCCGGACAGACCAGTAGCAATCAGCCCCAGCATTTT. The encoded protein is CASSSGQTSSNQPQHF.

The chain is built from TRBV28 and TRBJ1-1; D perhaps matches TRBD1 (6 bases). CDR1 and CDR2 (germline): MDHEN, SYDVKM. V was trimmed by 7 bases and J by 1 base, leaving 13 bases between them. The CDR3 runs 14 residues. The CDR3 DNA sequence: TGTGCCAGCACCCTCAGGGGAAAGAACACTGAAGCTTTCTTT. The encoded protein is CASTLRGKNTEAFF.

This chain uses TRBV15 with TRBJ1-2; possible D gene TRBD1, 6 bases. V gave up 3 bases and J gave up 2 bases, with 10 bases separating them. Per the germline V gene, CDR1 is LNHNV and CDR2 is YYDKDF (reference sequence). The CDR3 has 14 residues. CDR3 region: CATSRPGANYGYTF. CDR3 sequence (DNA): TGTGCCACCAGCAGGCCAGGGGCCAACTATGGCTACACCTTC. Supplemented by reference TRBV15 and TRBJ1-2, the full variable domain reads DAMVIQNPRYQVTQFGKPVTLSCSQTLNHNVMYWYQQKSSQAPKLLFHYYDKDFNNEADTPDNFQSRRPNTSFCFLDIRSPGLGDTAMYLCATSRPGANYGYTFGSGTRLTVV.

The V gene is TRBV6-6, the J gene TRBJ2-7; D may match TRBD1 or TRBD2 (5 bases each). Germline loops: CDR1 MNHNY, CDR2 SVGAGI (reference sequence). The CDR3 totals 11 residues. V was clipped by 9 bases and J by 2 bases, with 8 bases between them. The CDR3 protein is CASGGPYEQYF. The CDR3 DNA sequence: TGTGCCAGTGGGGGACCCTACGAGCAGTACTTC.

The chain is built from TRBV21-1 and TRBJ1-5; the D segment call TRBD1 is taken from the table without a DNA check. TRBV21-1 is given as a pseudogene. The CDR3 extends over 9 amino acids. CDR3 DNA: TGTGCCAGCAGCAAGGGCCAACATTTT. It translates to CASSKGQHF.

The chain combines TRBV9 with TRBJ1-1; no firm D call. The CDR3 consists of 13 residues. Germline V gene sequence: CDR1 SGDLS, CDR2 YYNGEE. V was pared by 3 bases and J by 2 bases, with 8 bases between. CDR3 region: CASSEGYNTEAFF. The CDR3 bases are TGTGCCAGCAGCGAGGGATATAACACTGAAGCTTTCTTT. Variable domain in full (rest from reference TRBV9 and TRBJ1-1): DSGVTQTPKHLITATGQRVTLRCSPRSGDLSVYWYQQSLDQGLQFLIQYYNGEERAKGNILERFSAQQFPDLHSELNLSSLELGDSALYFCASSEGYNTEAFFGQGTRLTVV.

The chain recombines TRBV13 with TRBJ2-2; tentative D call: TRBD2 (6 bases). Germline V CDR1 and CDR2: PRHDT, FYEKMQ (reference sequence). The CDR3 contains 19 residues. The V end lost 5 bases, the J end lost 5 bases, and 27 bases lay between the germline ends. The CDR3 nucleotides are TGTGCCAGCAGCCCTTTTCCACCCCCCAAACCGGGGGATACCGGGGAGCTGTTTTTT. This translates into CASSPFPPPKPGDTGELFF.

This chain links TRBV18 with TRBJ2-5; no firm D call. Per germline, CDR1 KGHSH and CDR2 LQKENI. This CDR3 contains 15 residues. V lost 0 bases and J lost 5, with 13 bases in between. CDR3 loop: CASSPPGTTRETQYF. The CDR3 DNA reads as TGTGCCAGCTCACCACCGGGCACCACGAGGGAGACCCAGTACTTC.

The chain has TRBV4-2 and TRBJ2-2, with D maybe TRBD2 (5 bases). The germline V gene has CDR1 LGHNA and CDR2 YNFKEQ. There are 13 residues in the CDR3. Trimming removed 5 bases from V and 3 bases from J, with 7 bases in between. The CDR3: CASSDGDTGELFF. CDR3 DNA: TGTGCCAGCAGCGACGGGGACACCGGGGAGCTGTTTTTT.

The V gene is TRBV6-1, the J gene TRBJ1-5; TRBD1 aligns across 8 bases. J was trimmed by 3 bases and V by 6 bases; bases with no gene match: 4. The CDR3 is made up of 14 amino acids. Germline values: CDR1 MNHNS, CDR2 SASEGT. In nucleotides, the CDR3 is TGTGCCAGCAGGGACAGGGCTTCCAATCAGCCCCAGCATTTT. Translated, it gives CASRDRASNQPQHF.

The CDR3 sequence is CASSPDTGSGNTIYF. CDR3 nucleotide sequence: TGTGCCAGCAGCCCCGACACGGGCTCAGGAAACACCATATATTTT. This chain joins TRBV6-5 and TRBJ1-3; D gene uncertain. CDR3 length: 15 amino acids. V gave up 6 bases and J gave up 4 bases, with 16 bases separating them. The germline V gene encodes CDR1 MNHEY and CDR2 SVGAGI.

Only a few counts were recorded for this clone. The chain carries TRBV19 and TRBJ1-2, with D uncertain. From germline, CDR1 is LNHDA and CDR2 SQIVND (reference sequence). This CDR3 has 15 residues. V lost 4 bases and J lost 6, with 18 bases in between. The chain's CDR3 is CASSSRTSDQHGYTF. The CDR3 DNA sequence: TGTGCCAGTAGTAGCCGGACGTCAGATCAACATGGCTACACCTTC.

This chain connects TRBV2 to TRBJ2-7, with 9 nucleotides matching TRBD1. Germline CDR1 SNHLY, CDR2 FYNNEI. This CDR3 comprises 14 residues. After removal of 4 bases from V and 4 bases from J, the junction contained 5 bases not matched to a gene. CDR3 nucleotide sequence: TGTGCCAGCAGTGCCCGGGACAGGGAGTACGAGCAGTACTTC. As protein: CASSARDREYEQYF.

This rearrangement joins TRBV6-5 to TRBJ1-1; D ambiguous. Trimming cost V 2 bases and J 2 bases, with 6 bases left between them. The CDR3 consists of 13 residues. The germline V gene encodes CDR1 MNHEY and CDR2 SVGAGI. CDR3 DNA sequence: TGTGCCAGCAGTTACGGCGACAACACTGAAGCTTTCTTT. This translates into CASSYGDNTEAFF.

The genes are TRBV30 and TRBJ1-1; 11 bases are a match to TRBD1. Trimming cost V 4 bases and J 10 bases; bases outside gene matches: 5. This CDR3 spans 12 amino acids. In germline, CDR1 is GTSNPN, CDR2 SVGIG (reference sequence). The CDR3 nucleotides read TGTGCCTGGAACTCCGGGACAGGGGGAGCTTTCTTT. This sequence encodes CAWNSGTGGAFF. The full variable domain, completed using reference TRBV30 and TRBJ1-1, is SQTIHQWPATLVQPVGSPLSLECTVEGTSNPNLYWYRQAAGRGLQLLFYSVGIGQISSEVPQNLSASRPQDRQFILSSKKLLLSDSGFYLCAWNSGTGGAFFGQGTRLTVV.

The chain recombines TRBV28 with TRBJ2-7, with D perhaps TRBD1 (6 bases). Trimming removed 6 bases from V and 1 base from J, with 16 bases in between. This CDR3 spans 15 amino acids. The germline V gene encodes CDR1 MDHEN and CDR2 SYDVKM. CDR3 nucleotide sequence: TGTGCCAGCAGCCCCGGACAGCTGCTTTCCTACGAGCAGTACTTC. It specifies CASSPGQLLSYEQYF.